This is a list of T cell receptor beta chains from one sample in a study of T cell responses to AZD1222 COVID-19 vaccine. Sequencing used immunoSEQ multiplex PCR; TCRdb keeps in-frame clones, though not all of them. The data hold about 130,000 clones, with around 90% observed a single time. Specimen: peripheral blood, collected on day 0 of AZD1222 vaccination. The source of these receptors is an adult in good health. Both conserved end residues are part of each CDR3. The D gene is left open where the match is weak. Clone sizes are given selectively: once, few, many, or a class where the clone is expanded.

cdr3_nt	cdr3_aa	clone_size	j_call	d_call	v_call
TGCGCCAGCAGAGTAACAGGGGGCACAGATACGCAGTATTTT	CASRVTGGTDTQYF	.	TRBJ2-3	TRBD1	TRBV5-1
TGTGCCACCAGCAGAGTGAGAAAGGGGCTACATAGCAATCAGCCCCAGCATTTT	CATSRVRKGLHSNQPQHF	.	TRBJ1-5	.	TRBV15
TGTGCCAGCTCACAAGGACAGGCCTCTGGACCCCTCCACTTT	CASSQGQASGPLHF	.	TRBJ1-6	TRBD1	TRBV18
TGTGCCTGGAGTCAACAGGGATCCGAGCAGTACTTC	CAWSQQGSEQYF	.	TRBJ2-7	.	TRBV30
TGTGCCAGCAGTTACAAGGACAGGGGGCGCGAGCAGTACTTC	CASSYKDRGREQYF	.	TRBJ2-7	TRBD1	TRBV6-5
TGTGCCAGCAAAGGGTCCAACTCTGGAAACACCATATATTTT	CASKGSNSGNTIYF	.	TRBJ1-3	.	TRBV28
TGTGCCATCAGTGGCCGGGACGGGGCCTACAATGAGCAGTTCTTC	CAISGRDGAYNEQFF	.	TRBJ2-1	.	TRBV10-3
TGCGCCAGCAGCTTGCAGGGGACCTCCCAAGAGACCCAGTACTTC	CASSLQGTSQETQYF	once	TRBJ2-5	.	TRBV5-1
TGCGCCAGCAGCACGGGACGGACAAATGAAAAACTGTTTTTT	CASSTGRTNEKLFF	.	TRBJ1-4	.	TRBV5-1
TGTGCCAGTAGTATAGGAGGCGGGGACACTGAAGCTTTCTTT	CASSIGGGDTEAFF	.	TRBJ1-1	.	TRBV19
TGTGCCAGCAGCCCCAGTCGGACAGGGTACACTAATGAAAAACTGTTTTTT	CASSPSRTGYTNEKLFF	once	TRBJ1-4	TRBD1	TRBV9
TGTGCCAGCAGCTTAGGACAGGGCAACGAAAAACTGTTTTTT	CASSLGQGNEKLFF	few	TRBJ1-4	TRBD1	TRBV7-9
TGCGCCAGCAGCCATGGACAGGGGGAATCCTACGAGCAGTACTTC	CASSHGQGESYEQYF	.	TRBJ2-7	TRBD1	TRBV4-1
TGTGCCAGCTCACCATCCATTAGCGGGCTGAACACCGGGGAGCTGTTTTTT	CASSPSISGLNTGELFF	few	TRBJ2-2	TRBD2	TRBV18
TGTGCCAGCTCACCGCAGTTAGCGAGTGAAGCTTTCTTT	CASSPQLASEAFF	.	TRBJ1-1	.	TRBV18
TGCGCCAGCAGCCAAGATTTGCTCAGGGAGGGATGGGAAAAACTGTTTTTT	CASSQDLLREGWEKLFF	once	TRBJ1-4	.	TRBV4-3
TGTGCCAGCAGCTTGGATCAGATTTACAATGAGCAGTTCTTC	CASSLDQIYNEQFF	.	TRBJ2-1	.	TRBV5-4
TGCGCCAGCAGCCCCCAACCCGGGACTAGCGGGGGCTCCTACAATGAGCAGTTCTTC	CASSPQPGTSGGSYNEQFF	.	TRBJ2-1	TRBD2	TRBV4-3
TGTGCCAGCAGCCGGGGCGGGACAGGGCCGTATAATTCACCCCTCCACTTT	CASSRGGTGPYNSPLHF	.	TRBJ1-6	TRBD1	TRBV5-4
TGTGCCAGCAGCTTAGGAGGGCCCTCCTACGAGCAGTACTTC	CASSLGGPSYEQYF	.	TRBJ2-7	.	TRBV7-9
TGTGCCAGCAGCCAAGGTTTAACGGGGGGTTCAGAGACCCAGTACTTC	CASSQGLTGGSETQYF	.	TRBJ2-5	TRBD2	TRBV14
TGCAGCGTTGTTGAAACCGCCACATACAATGAGCAGTTCTTC	CSVVETATYNEQFF	.	TRBJ2-1	.	TRBV29-1
TGTGCCAGCAGCCAGGGGGAGAGTGAAAAACTGTTTTTT	CASSQGESEKLFF	.	TRBJ1-4	TRBD1	TRBV6-2/TRBV6-3
TGTGCCAGCAGCTCGACTAGCGGGGCGTATGACACCGGGGAGCTGTTTTTT	CASSSTSGAYDTGELFF	.	TRBJ2-2	TRBD2	TRBV5-8
TGTGCCATCAGAGCGGGGGAGGTTACAGATACGCAGTATTTT	CAIRAGEVTDTQYF	.	TRBJ2-3	TRBD2	TRBV10-3
TGTGCCACCAGCCAACAGGGCAGGAACTATGGCTACACCTTC	CATSQQGRNYGYTF	.	TRBJ1-2	.	TRBV15
TGTGCCAGCAGCCCCCGGGGGCTAGCGGCGACCGGGGAGCTGTTTTTT	CASSPRGLAATGELFF	.	TRBJ2-2	.	TRBV11-1
TGTGCCAGCAGCCAAGTGGACAGGGGTGGTGAGACCCAGTACTTC	CASSQVDRGGETQYF	.	TRBJ2-5	TRBD1	TRBV3-1/TRBV3-2
TGTGCCAGCAGTTATACTAGCGACACAGATACGCAGTATTTT	CASSYTSDTDTQYF	.	TRBJ2-3	TRBD2	TRBV6-2/TRBV6-3
TGTGCCAGCCGGGACAGGGTCTATAATTCACCCCTCCACTTT	CASRDRVYNSPLHF	.	TRBJ1-6	TRBD1	TRBV2
TGTGCCAGCAGTTACAGGGAACTAGCGGGGGAGACGAGCTCCTACAATGAGCAGTTCTTC	CASSYRELAGETSSYNEQFF	.	TRBJ2-1	TRBD2	TRBV6-2/TRBV6-3
TGTGCCAGCAGCTTTCGGGACTATGGCTACACCTTC	CASSFRDYGYTF	.	TRBJ1-2	.	TRBV5-5
TGTGCCAGCAGCTCTGGCAAGCAAGAGACCCAGTACTTC	CASSSGKQETQYF	.	TRBJ2-5	.	TRBV13
TGCAGCGTTGAAGTAGACTCCTCCCTGGGGACTGAAGCTTTCTTT	CSVEVDSSLGTEAFF	.	TRBJ1-1	.	TRBV29-1
TGTGCCAGCAGCAGTTCGGACAGGGCCCTGGGCTACACCTTC	CASSSSDRALGYTF	.	TRBJ1-2	TRBD1	TRBV27
TGTGCCAGCTCACCTCGACAGGGGGCGGACACCGGGGAGCTGTTTTTT	CASSPRQGADTGELFF	.	TRBJ2-2	TRBD1	TRBV18
TGTGCCAGCAGCCAAGGCGGAGGCAAGGGCTACACCTTC	CASSQGGGKGYTF	.	TRBJ1-2	.	TRBV3-1/TRBV3-2
TGTGCCAGCAGCTCCTACGGCAACCTGGGCAATCAGCCCCAGCATTTT	CASSSYGNLGNQPQHF	.	TRBJ1-5	.	TRBV7-9
TGTGCCAGTAGTGTCCCCCGGACAGGATACGGCTACACCTTC	CASSVPRTGYGYTF	.	TRBJ1-2	TRBD1	TRBV19
TGTGCCAGCAGCTTAGGCCTGGGGCTTGGGCCCCTCCACTTT	CASSLGLGLGPLHF	.	TRBJ1-6	.	TRBV13
TGCGCCAGCAGCCAACTAAGGGCGACAGGGGGCTTATTGAGCGAGCAGTACTTC	CASSQLRATGGLLSEQYF	.	TRBJ2-7	TRBD1	TRBV4-1
TGTGCCAGCAGCCCCCCGGGACTAGGCAGTTTTATTGCCTACGAGCAGTACTTC	CASSPPGLGSFIAYEQYF	.	TRBJ2-7	TRBD2	TRBV7-9
TGTAAGGGGGGGAGTAACTACAATGAGCAGTTCTTC	CKGGSNYNEQFF	.	TRBJ2-1	.	TRBV29-1
TGTGCCAGCTCAGCCGACAGGGGGCCTTACTCTGGAAACACCATATATTTT	CASSADRGPYSGNTIYF	.	TRBJ1-3	TRBD1	TRBV18
TGTGCCAGCAATAAAGAGACCCAGTACTTC	CASNKETQYF	.	TRBJ2-5	.	TRBV21-1
TGCGCCAGCAGCTTGGGGGACCTGACCACAGATACGCAGTATTTT	CASSLGDLTTDTQYF	.	TRBJ2-3	.	TRBV5-1
TGTGCCAGCAGTGGGGACAGTAACACTGAAGCTTTCTTT	CASSGDSNTEAFF	.	TRBJ1-1	TRBD1	TRBV2
TGCGCCAGCAGCCAAGCGGAGGCAGGGGGGTACGAGCAGTACTTC	CASSQAEAGGYEQYF	.	TRBJ2-7	.	TRBV4-3
TGTGCCATCAGTGAGTCGGTCGACGAGCAGTACTTC	CAISESVDEQYF	once	TRBJ2-7	.	TRBV10-3
TGTGCCAGCAGCCAAGATCGGGAGACAGGGATTTCACCCCTCCACTTT	CASSQDRETGISPLHF	once	TRBJ1-6	TRBD1	TRBV4-2
TGCGCCAGCAGCCCCCGACAGGGGGCGTCACCCCTCCACTTT	CASSPRQGASPLHF	.	TRBJ1-6	TRBD1	TRBV5-1
TGCGCCAGCAGCTTGATGGGAATCTCCTACGAGCAGTACTTC	CASSLMGISYEQYF	.	TRBJ2-7	.	TRBV5-1
TGTGCCAGCCTACGCATGGAAGAGGGACAGATAAAGTCCTACGAGCAGTACTTC	CASLRMEEGQIKSYEQYF	once	TRBJ2-7	TRBD1	TRBV2
TGTGCCAGCAGGTCCGGACAGGGCTTCCCCCACGAGCAGTACTTC	CASRSGQGFPHEQYF	.	TRBJ2-7	TRBD1	TRBV27
TGTGCCAGCAGTAAGCCGGGGGGCACTGAAGCTTTCTTT	CASSKPGGTEAFF	.	TRBJ1-1	.	TRBV6-5